This T cell receptor beta chain was recorded in a study of cytomegalovirus exposure and HLA in healthy donors. Study information: Around 80 million unique TCRs from HLA-typed donors were held in an early data release. Overall study results and limits: Trimming of TCR beta V- and J-genes showed a link, identified in a later analysis, to a missense DCLRE1C variant.

Comments on this clone: The antigen is not known.

The PCR was carried out with 60 Vbeta primers and 13 Jbeta primers. Sequencing used immunoSEQ multiplex PCR; TCRdb keeps in-frame clones, though not all of them. The data show approximately 110,000 clones, about 73% seen once. With 5 bases clipped from V and 4 bases from J, the junction kept 7 bases outside the gene matches. Germline V gene lookup returns CDR1 SGHTA and CDR2 FQGNSA. The CDR3 length is 14 residues. This chain links TRBV7-2 with TRBJ1-1; TRBD1 agrees at 7 bases. The receptor comes from a woman between 40 and 50 years old in good health and CMV-seropositive. Sequencing was done on a sample of PBMCs. This CDR3 is CASSLLQGRTEAFF. The CDR3 DNA reads as TGTGCCAGCAGCCTTTTACAGGGGCGCACTGAAGCTTTCTTT.